These 6 T cell receptor beta chains came from one sample sequenced in a study of patients and donors after allogeneic stem cell transplantation. MiXCR, run by TCRdb on the RT-PCR reads, gives a single entry per CDR3 protein. The table lists hundreds of thousands of distinct CDR3 sequences, under 20% of them singletons. Material: blood, either unsorted or a sorted T cell fraction (not recorded which). These receptors were obtained from a human donor who was either an allogeneic HSCT recipient or a stem cell or donor lymphocyte infusion donor (not recorded which). It is not recorded whose cells these are; they may come from a transplant donor.

This clonotype was counted only a few times. This chain connects TRBV20-1 to TRBJ2-1, with TRBD2 as a possible D gene (6 bases). CDR3 length: 11 amino acids. Germline values: CDR1 DFQATT, CDR2 SNEGSKA (reference sequence). V gave up 6 bases and J gave up 11 bases, with 14 bases separating them. Written as DNA, the CDR3 is TGCAGTGCGGGCGCGGGACTTAAGCAGTTCTTC. Its protein product is CSAGAGLKQFF.

This clonotype came up a few times. The chain employs TRBV7-9 and TRBJ2-7, with TRBD1 matching 7 bases. Germline CDR1 reads SEHNR; CDR2 reads FQNEAQ (reference sequence). The CDR3 extends over 14 amino acids. J lost 5 bases, V lost 2 bases, and 6 bases had no gene match. CDR3 loop: CASSLNRGRHEQYF. CDR3 in DNA: TGTGCCAGCAGCTTAAATAGGGGGCGCCACGAGCAGTACTTC.

This clonotype occurred a few times. In DNA form, the CDR3 reads TGTGCCAGCAGTTTAATTGCCTCTAACTATGGCTACACCTTC. The encoded protein is CASSLIASNYGYTF. This sequence joins TRBV27 and TRBJ1-2; no definite D call. Between the trimmed V and J ends, which lost 2 bases and 0 bases, there was a span of 7 bases. In germline, CDR1 is MNHEY, CDR2 SMNVEV (reference sequence). CDR3 length equals 14 residues.

This rearrangement joins TRBV18 to TRBJ1-6; TRBD1 agrees at 9 bases. Germline CDR1 KGHSH, CDR2 LQKENI. CDR3 length: 15 amino acids. With V trimmed by 2 bases and J by 13 bases, 9 bases remained unmatched. The CDR3 coding sequence is TGTGCCAGCTCACCATCGTTGGACAGGGGTCGTCCCCTCCACTTT. Translation: CASSPSLDRGRPLHF.

The J gene is TRBJ1-2, the V gene TRBV25-1; a weak D match, TRBD1 (5 bases). The germline V gene encodes CDR1 MGHDK and CDR2 SYGVNS. The germline V and J ends were trimmed by 4 bases and 10 bases, with 19 bases remaining between them. The CDR3 contains 14 residues. CDR3 amino acids: CASSGSGTPRAYTF. In DNA form, the CDR3 reads TGTGCCAGCAGTGGGTCCGGGACCCCACGAGCCTACACCTTC.

The chain uses TRBV3-1 and TRBJ1-2, with 8 bases matching TRBD1. Trimming removed 4 bases from V and 6 bases from J; junction bases left unmatched: 10. Per the germline V gene, CDR1 is LGHDT and CDR2 is YNNKEL (reference sequence). This CDR3 has 15 residues. The CDR3 is CASSRVQGVLNGYTF. The DNA for the CDR3 is TGTGCCAGCAGCCGAGTACAGGGGGTCCTTAATGGCTACACCTTC.